This is a list of T cell receptor beta chains from one sample in a study of B cell selection in AIRE deficiency. Produced via immunoSEQ multiplex PCR; TCRdb's table is partial and in-frame only. This sample has under 30,000 clones, with 95% to 97% found just once. Sequences were obtained from conventional CD4+ T cells sorted from PBMCs. These receptors all come from a human donor with AIRE deficiency. CDR3s include the opening cysteine and the closing phenylalanine or tryptophan. A D gene is named only where the DNA matches it firmly. Where a row states a size, it is once, few, many or the class of an expanded clone; other rows omit it.

>-|TRBJ2-1|TRBV9|-
TGTGCCAGCAGCGCCGGACTCACCTACAATGAGCAGTTCTTC
CASSAGLTYNEQFF
>-|TRBJ2-3|TRBV7-9|-
TGTGCCAGCAGACCCCCCGCACGCGGCACAGATACGCAGTATTTT
CASRPPARGTDTQYF
>-|TRBJ2-7|TRBV27|-
TGTGCCAGCAGTTTCAACTGGCGTTACGAGCAGTACTTC
CASSFNWRYEQYF
>TRBD1|TRBJ1-2|TRBV14|-
TGTGCCAGCAGCCAAGATTACAGGACAGGGGATAACTATGGCTACACCTTC
CASSQDYRTGDNYGYTF
>-|TRBJ1-1|TRBV19|-
TGTGCCAGTAGTATTCGGTTGATCGCTGAAGCTTTCTTT
CASSIRLIAEAFF
>-|TRBJ1-5|TRBV7-2|-
TGTGCCAGCAGCTCGGGTATCGGGGCCCATAATCAGCCCCAGCATTTT
CASSSGIGAHNQPQHF
>TRBD1|TRBJ1-2|TRBV27|-
TGTGCCAGCGGAACTCCGGGACAGGGCGGCTATGGCTACACCTTC
CASGTPGQGGYGYTF
>TRBD2|TRBJ2-1|TRBV10-2|-
TGCGCCAGCAAAGATAGCGGGAGAGATGAGCAGTTCTTC
CASKDSGRDEQFF
>-|TRBJ2-3|TRBV14|-
TGTGCCAGCAGCCAACATCTTTCAGATACGCAGTATTTT
CASSQHLSDTQYF
>-|TRBJ2-7|TRBV19|-
TGTGCCAGTAGTATCTCCGGAGGAGCCTACGAGCAGTACTTC
CASSISGGAYEQYF
>TRBD2|TRBJ2-3|TRBV5-1|-
TGCGCCAGCAGCTATTCAGGGAGCGGGGGGAGTGATACGCAGTATTTT
CASSYSGSGGSDTQYF
>-|TRBJ2-3|TRBV7-3|-
TGTGCCAGCAGCCAAGGTGGAGATACGCAGTATTTT
CASSQGGDTQYF
>-|TRBJ2-3|TRBV11-3|-
TGTGCCAGCAGCGCGGGTAGGCGGTCAGGGACAGATACGCAGTATTTT
CASSAGRRSGTDTQYF
>-|TRBJ2-5|TRBV5-1|once
TGCGCCAGCAGCGCGAGCGAGACCCAGTACTTC
CASSASETQYF
>TRBD2|TRBJ2-7|TRBV27|-
TGTGCCAGCAGCCGACCCGTAACTAGCGGGAGGAGGAACGAGCAGTACTTC
CASSRPVTSGRRNEQYF
>-|TRBJ1-2|TRBV28|-
TGTGCCAGCAGTTTGGCCCCGACTCGGGGCTACACCTTC
CASSLAPTRGYTF
>-|TRBJ1-6|TRBV7-2|-
TGTGCCAGCAGCTTAGCGGGACTCCTTAATTCACCCCTCCACTTT
CASSLAGLLNSPLHF
>-|TRBJ1-5|TRBV19|once
TGTGCCAGTAGTAACTGGGGCCCTACTCAGCCCCAGCATTTT
CASSNWGPTQPQHF
>-|TRBJ2-1|TRBV5-1|-
TGCGCCAGCAGCACCGGAGGGGCAGGGAAATACAATGAGCAGTTCTTC
CASSTGGAGKYNEQFF
>TRBD2|TRBJ2-3|TRBV28|-
TGTGCCACCTCGGGGGGACGGGGGGGACGAAATACGCAGTATTTT
CATSGGRGGRNTQYF
>-|TRBJ1-2|TRBV29-1|-
TGCAGCGTTGAAGGGGCTTTTCCGAACTATGGCTACACCTTC
CSVEGAFPNYGYTF
>-|TRBJ2-5|TRBV21-1|-
TGTGCCAGCAGCAAAGTAAGACTTCTGGGGCCAGAGACCCAGTACTTC
CASSKVRLLGPETQYF
>TRBD2|TRBJ2-7|TRBV27|once
TGTGCCAGCAGCACCGGGACTAGTAATGTCTTAGGGTCGCAGTACTTC
CASSTGTSNVLGSQYF
>-|TRBJ2-3|TRBV25-1|-
TGTGCCAGCTCCCCCGGGAGCCCGGGCAGGGGCGAGCAGTATTTT
CASSPGSPGRGEQYF